The entry that follows covers one T cell receptor (beta chain) sequence. The antigen is undetermined. The sample is drawn from a study of vaccination and CD4 T cells after COVID-19. The overall study: Sampling after COVID took place at a median of around 91 days (range 35 to 161) following diagnosis. Overlapping spike peptides from SARS-CoV-2, HCoV-NL63, HCoV-OC43 and HCoV-229E served to stimulate the cells.

Oncomine TCR Beta short-read sequencing was applied to DNA from cultured CD4+ T cells. Each CDR3 protein is one row after TCRdb ran MiXCR on the PCR reads. The repertoire holds approximately 19,000 distinct CDR3 sequences, with approximately 60% as singletons. The CDR3 sequence is 16 residues long. CDR1 and CDR2 (germline): SGHAT, FQNNGV. Trimming removed 4 bases from V and 4 bases from J; junction bases left unmatched: 7. Indicated treatment: roughly ten-day PBMC culture with coronavirus spike peptide pools or control peptides (ViraFEST assay). IL-2 (around 10 IU/ml) and peptide pools (approximately 9.2 ug/ml) were added to cultures of under 2.5 million PBMCs per well.

The sequence was obtained from a human donor who had recovered from COVID-19. Sample: CD4+ T cells from blood, cultured in vitro. The chain joins TRBV11-2 to TRBJ1-1, with 12 positions matching TRBD1. In DNA form, the CDR3 reads TGTGCCAGCAGCTCCCGGGACAGGGGGCGGTCCACTGAAGCTTTCTTT. This codes for CASSSRDRGRSTEAFF.